This T cell receptor (beta chain) was captured in a study of T cell repertoires in cytomegalovirus infection. This clonotype has more than one count but fewer than ten. Its antigen is currently unknown. TCRdb re-derived calls from the reads in MiXCR, one entry per CDR3 protein. The table has about 340,000 distinct CDR3 sequences, almost 30% seen once; the top ten hold around 20%. V was shortened by 0 bases and J by 2 bases, with 6 bases between the two germline ends. The CDR3 has 14 residues. The germline CDR1 and CDR2 sequences are SSHAT and FNYEAQ (reference sequence). This TCR derives from a human donor in good health (CMV status not recorded). Some clones in this sample may be carry-over from other donors' samples. Sample: cultured PBMCs, taken from culture after CMV antigen stimulation. This chain connects TRBV7-7 to TRBJ2-3; D uncertain. CDR3 nucleotide sequence: TGTGCCAGCAGCTTAGCGGGCCCCACAGATACGCAGTATTTT. Translation: CASSLAGPTDTQYF.